This T cell receptor beta chain was identified during a study of blood T cell repertoires in COVID-19. The overall study: Sources were T cells, B-cell-depleted T cells, or PBMCs; the material itself was cDNA or gDNA.

As processed by the authors: Estimation of nucleated cell counts was performed using reference gene primer amplification. Sequencing used immunoSEQ multiplex PCR; TCRdb keeps in-frame clones, though not all of them. V and J calls and clone size follow that table, whereas D and trimming were derived from the DNA. The sample has some 500,000 clones; less than 90% are singletons. This clone appeared a single time. Germline lookup yields CDR1 GTSNPN and CDR2 SVGIG (reference sequence). The V and J ends lost 0 bases and 6 bases, in that order; junction bases with no gene match: 5. The CDR3 extends over 15 amino acids. Followed longitudinally, the Seattle patients had been enrolled during active infection.

Specimen: peripheral blood. V usage is TRBV30 and J usage is TRBJ1-6; TRBD1 agrees at 7 bases. This receptor was obtained from a woman aged 50 to 65 with COVID-19, enrolled during active disease. The CDR3 is CAWSVDEGANSPLHF. The CDR3 DNA is TGTGCCTGGAGTGTAGACGAGGGGGCTAATTCACCCCTCCACTTT.